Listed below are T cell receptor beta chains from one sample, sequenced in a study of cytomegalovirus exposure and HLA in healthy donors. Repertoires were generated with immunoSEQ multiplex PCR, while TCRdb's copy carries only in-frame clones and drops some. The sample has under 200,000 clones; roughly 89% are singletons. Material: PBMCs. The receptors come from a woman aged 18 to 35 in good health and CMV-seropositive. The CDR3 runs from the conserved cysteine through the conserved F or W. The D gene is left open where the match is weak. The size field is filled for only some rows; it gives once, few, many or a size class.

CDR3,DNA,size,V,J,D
CASSPPPGGNEQYF,TGTGCCAGCTCACCACCGCCGGGGGGAAACGAGCAGTACTTC,.,TRBV18,TRBJ2-7,TRBD2
CASSNPTGVAEQYF,TGCGCCAGCAGCAACCCGACAGGCGTCGCCGAGCAGTACTTC,.,TRBV5-1,TRBJ2-7,.
CASSFNTSGIFYEQYF,TGTGCCAGCAGTTTCAATACTAGCGGTATTTTCTACGAGCAGTACTTC,.,TRBV28,TRBJ2-7,TRBD2
CASSLAVGLAGAIFTYEQYF,TGTGCCAGCAGCTTAGCGGTAGGACTAGCGGGAGCAATTTTTACGTACGAGCAGTACTTC,.,TRBV7-2,TRBJ2-7,TRBD2
CASRTGGPGETQYF,TGTGCCAGTAGAACGGGAGGGCCGGGTGAGACCCAGTACTTC,.,TRBV19,TRBJ2-5,TRBD2
CASSPVVLAGNTDTQYF,TGTGCCAGCTCACCAGTGGTACTAGCGGGTAACACAGATACGCAGTATTTT,.,TRBV18,TRBJ2-3,TRBD2
CASSLGPGSITDTQYF,TGTGCCAGCAGCTTAGGGCCAGGGTCGATCACAGATACGCAGTATTTT,.,TRBV7-9,TRBJ2-3,.
CASSLNGNGGDTQYF,TGCGCCAGCAGCTTGAACGGGAACGGGGGAGATACGCAGTATTTT,.,TRBV5-1,TRBJ2-3,.
CASSLFGSSYNEQFF,TGTGCCAGCAGTTTATTCGGGAGCTCCTACAATGAGCAGTTCTTC,.,TRBV27,TRBJ2-1,.
CASSLGLGGSGTEAFF,TGTGCCAGCAGCTTAGGGCTGGGAGGATCGGGCACTGAAGCTTTCTTT,.,TRBV7-9,TRBJ1-1,.
CASSRGLVNEQYF,TGTGCCAGCAGCCGTGGACTAGTCAACGAGCAGTACTTC,.,TRBV7-2,TRBJ2-7,TRBD2
CATSRVLARDEKLFF,TGTGCCACCAGCAGAGTTTTAGCTCGGGATGAAAAACTGTTTTTT,once,TRBV15,TRBJ1-4,.
CASSLALIAGGPTDTQYF,TGCGCCAGCAGCTTGGCTCTGATAGCGGGAGGGCCTACAGATACGCAGTATTTT,.,TRBV5-1,TRBJ2-3,TRBD2
CASTSLSYEQYF,TGTGCCAGCACTTCACTCTCCTACGAGCAGTACTTC,.,TRBV2,TRBJ2-7,.
CASSSPPGRRDRGSLETQYF,TGTGCCAGCAGTTCCCCCCCCGGCCGGCGGGACAGGGGTTCTCTGGAGACCCAGTACTTC,.,TRBV28,TRBJ2-5,TRBD1
CASSGRTGYAEAFF,TGTGCCAGCAGTGGGCGGACAGGGTATGCTGAAGCTTTCTTT,few,TRBV6-5,TRBJ1-1,TRBD1
CASSQDRLGGKLFF,TGTGCCAGCAGCCAAGATCGGTTGGGGGGAAAACTGTTTTTT,.,TRBV4-2,TRBJ1-4,.
CASSARVSGELFF,TGTGCCAGTAGTGCCAGGGTCTCCGGGGAGCTGTTTTTT,.,TRBV19,TRBJ2-2,.
CASSMWVGGTEAFF,TGTGCCAGTAGTATGTGGGTAGGAGGCACTGAAGCTTTCTTT,.,TRBV19,TRBJ1-1,.
CASSADRENGYTF,TGTGCCAGCAGTGCTGACAGGGAGAACGGCTACACCTTC,.,TRBV2,TRBJ1-2,TRBD1
CAWSVWQGAYEQYF,TGTGCCTGGAGTGTATGGCAGGGTGCCTACGAGCAGTACTTC,.,TRBV30,TRBJ2-7,.
CASSPQGARGYTF,TGTGCCAGCTCTCCACAGGGGGCGCGGGGCTACACCTTC,.,TRBV18,TRBJ1-2,TRBD1
CASTRGRGETQYF,TGTGCCAGTACCCGTGGGCGGGGGGAGACCCAGTACTTC,.,TRBV5-3,TRBJ2-5,TRBD2
CASSLTGEAGNTIYF,TGTGCCAGCAGCCTAACAGGGGAAGCTGGAAACACCATATATTTT,.,TRBV27,TRBJ1-3,TRBD1
CASRELAGGNGELFF,TGCGCCAGCAGAGAACTAGCGGGAGGGAACGGGGAGCTGTTTTTT,.,TRBV5-1,TRBJ2-2,TRBD2
CASSIKSGEILGYTF,TGTGCCAGTAGTATAAAATCAGGGGAGATACTCGGCTACACCTTC,.,TRBV19,TRBJ1-2,.
CASRPGQGNTEAFF,TGCGCCAGCAGACCGGGACAGGGGAACACTGAAGCTTTCTTT,few,TRBV10-1,TRBJ1-1,TRBD1
CATSAGTGAPYEQYF,TGCGCCACCTCTGCCGGGACAGGGGCCCCGTACGAGCAGTACTTC,.,TRBV10-1,TRBJ2-7,TRBD1
CASSQGQGVIPQHF,TGTGCCAGCTCACAGGGACAGGGGGTGATCCCCCAGCATTTT,.,TRBV18,TRBJ1-5,TRBD1
CAGTVSSYNEQFF,TGTGCCGGGACGGTGAGCTCCTACAATGAGCAGTTCTTC,.,TRBV30,TRBJ2-1,.
CASGLLYNEQFF,TGTGCCAGCGGACTTCTCTACAATGAGCAGTTCTTC,.,TRBV6-5,TRBJ2-1,.
CASSLGTATYNEQFF,TGTGCCAGCAGCCTCGGGACAGCGACCTACAATGAGCAGTTCTTC,.,TRBV13,TRBJ2-1,TRBD1
CASSFRTGNTGELFF,TGTGCCAGCAGCTTCCGGACAGGGAACACCGGGGAGCTGTTTTTT,.,TRBV7-3,TRBJ2-2,TRBD1
CASSVSEHNEQFF,TGTGCCAGCAGTGTTTCGGAGCACAATGAGCAGTTCTTC,.,TRBV2,TRBJ2-1,.
CASSATAYTEAFF,TGTGCCAGCAGCGCGACAGCCTACACTGAAGCTTTCTTT,.,TRBV9,TRBJ1-1,.
CASSEALTLAGHTDTQYF,TGCGCCAGCAGTGAGGCCCTGACTCTAGCGGGGCACACAGATACGCAGTATTTT,.,TRBV10-1,TRBJ2-3,TRBD2
CASSLIGVAGVNEQFF,TGTGCCAGCAGTTTAATTGGTGTAGCGGGAGTCAATGAGCAGTTCTTC,.,TRBV27,TRBJ2-1,TRBD2
CASSPMTGRSAYEQYF,TGTGCCAGCAGCCCCATGACAGGCAGATCTGCCTACGAGCAGTACTTC,.,TRBV7-6,TRBJ2-7,.
CASCIRGNTEAFF,TGTGCCAGCTGTATCAGGGGGAACACTGAAGCTTTCTTT,.,TRBV2,TRBJ1-1,.
CASSLTVGEAEQYF,TGTGCCAGCAGCTTAACGGTGGGAGAGGCCGAGCAGTACTTC,.,TRBV7-6,TRBJ2-7,.
CASSQEGTENEQFF,TGCGCCAGCAGCCAAGAAGGTACAGAGAATGAGCAGTTCTTC,.,TRBV4-1,TRBJ2-1,.
CASSVPSGRAGETQYF,TGTGCCAGCAGCGTCCCCAGCGGGAGGGCGGGGGAAACGCAGTATTTT,.,TRBV5-4,TRBJ2-3,TRBD2